This TCR beta chain was captured by sequencing in a study of cytotoxic CD8 clonotypes in ibrutinib-treated CLL. The sequencing depth, 1 in 200,000 to 1 in 1 million T cells, was the target. The data were produced by immunoSEQ multiplex PCR, yet TCRdb's version contains in-frame clones alone and is incomplete. Counted here are tens of thousands of clones, around 79% occurring once; the ten biggest clones make up about 4.8%. About this clone: Its antigen remains unidentified.

Study conclusions and caveats: Public clonotypes (which were uncommon) either contracted or remained stable on treatment.

The receptor was derived from a human donor with chronic lymphocytic leukemia. The material sequenced was PBMCs, taken after 12 months of ibrutinib treatment.

In DNA form, the CDR3 reads TGTGCCAGTAGTATGGGGTGGACTAACACCGGGGAGCTGTTTTTT. Amino acids: CASSMGWTNTGELFF. The rearrangement uses TRBV19 and TRBJ2-2; tentatively, D is TRBD2 (5 bases). Germline CDR1 is LNHDA and CDR2 is SQIVND (reference sequence). The V and J ends lost 3 bases and 2 bases respectively, with 10 bases between them. The CDR3 is made up of 15 amino acids.